Detailed here is one TCR beta chain. This record comes from a study of blood T cell repertoires in COVID-19. Study background: Acute and convalescent COVID-19 specimens originated in the United States, Italy and Spain.

Profiled with immunoSEQ multiplex PCR; TCRdb holds only in-frame clones, not every one. Of 180,000 or so clones in the sample, 85% to 90% were seen once. CDR1 and CDR2 from the germline V gene are SGHRS and YFSETQ. V lost 0 bases to trimming and J lost 6 bases; unmatched junction nucleotides: 10. The CDR3 is 16 residues long. The source is a man between 18 and 35 years old with acute or convalescent COVID-19. Sequencing was carried out using peripheral blood. The chain uses TRBV5-1 and TRBJ1-2, with 8 bases aligning to TRBD1. CDR3 DNA: TGCGCCAGCAGCTTGGCCGACAGGGGTGTGGAAAATGGCTACACCTTC. Encoded protein: CASSLADRGVENGYTF.